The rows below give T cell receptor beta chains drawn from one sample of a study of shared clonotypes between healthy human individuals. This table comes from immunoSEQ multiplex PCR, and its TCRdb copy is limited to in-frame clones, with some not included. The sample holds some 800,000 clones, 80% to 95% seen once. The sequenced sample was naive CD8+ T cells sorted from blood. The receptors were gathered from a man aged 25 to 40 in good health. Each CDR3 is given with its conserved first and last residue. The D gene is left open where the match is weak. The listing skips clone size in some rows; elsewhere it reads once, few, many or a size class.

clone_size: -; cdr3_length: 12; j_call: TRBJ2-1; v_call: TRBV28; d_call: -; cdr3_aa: CASSLDSSKQFF; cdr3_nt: TGTGCCAGCAGTTTGGACAGCAGTAAGCAGTTCTTC
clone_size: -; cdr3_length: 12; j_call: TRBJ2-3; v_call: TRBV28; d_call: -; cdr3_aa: CASSSPPGTQYF; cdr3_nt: TGTGCCAGCAGTTCCCCCCCCGGTACGCAGTATTTT
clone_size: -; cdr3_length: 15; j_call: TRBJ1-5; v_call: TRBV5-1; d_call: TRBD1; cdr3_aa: CASSLMGQENQPQHF; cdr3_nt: TGCGCCAGCAGCTTGATGGGACAGGAAAATCAGCCCCAGCATTTT
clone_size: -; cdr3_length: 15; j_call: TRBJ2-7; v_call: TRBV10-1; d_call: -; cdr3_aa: CASSPDRSWPYEQYF; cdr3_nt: TGCGCCAGCAGTCCTGACCGGTCGTGGCCCTACGAGCAGTACTTC
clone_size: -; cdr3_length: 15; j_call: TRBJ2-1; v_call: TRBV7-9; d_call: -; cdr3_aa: CASSLIAVINNEQFF; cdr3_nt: TGTGCCAGCAGCTTAATAGCGGTCATAAACAATGAGCAGTTCTTC
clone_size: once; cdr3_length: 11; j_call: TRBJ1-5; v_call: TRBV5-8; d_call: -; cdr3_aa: CASSFDQPQHF; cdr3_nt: TGTGCCAGCAGCTTCGATCAGCCCCAGCATTTT
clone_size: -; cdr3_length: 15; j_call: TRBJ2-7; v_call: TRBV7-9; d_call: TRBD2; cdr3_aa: CASSVGTSGRGEQYF; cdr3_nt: TGTGCCAGCAGCGTCGGGACTAGCGGGAGAGGGGAGCAGTACTTC
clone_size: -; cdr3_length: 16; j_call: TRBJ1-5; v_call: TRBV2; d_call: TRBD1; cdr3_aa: CASNWDRDYSNQPQHF; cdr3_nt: TGTGCCAGCAATTGGGACAGGGACTATAGCAATCAGCCCCAGCATTTT
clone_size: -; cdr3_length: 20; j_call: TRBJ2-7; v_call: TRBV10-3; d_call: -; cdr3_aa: CAISEPGDVSARYFSYEQYF; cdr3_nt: TGTGCCATCAGTGAGCCCGGGGATGTCAGCGCCAGATACTTCTCCTACGAGCAGTACTTC
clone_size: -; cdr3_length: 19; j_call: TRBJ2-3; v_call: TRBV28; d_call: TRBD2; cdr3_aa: CASSQPGLAGVVDTDTQYF; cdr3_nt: TGTGCCAGCAGTCAACCGGGACTAGCGGGAGTTGTCGACACAGATACGCAGTATTTT
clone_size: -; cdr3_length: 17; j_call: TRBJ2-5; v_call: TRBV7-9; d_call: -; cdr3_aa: CASSPPSSSGYRETQYF; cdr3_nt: TGTGCCAGCAGCCCTCCATCGAGTAGCGGTTACAGAGAGACCCAGTACTTC
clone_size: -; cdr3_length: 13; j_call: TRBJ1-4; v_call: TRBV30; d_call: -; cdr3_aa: CASAKGQGEKLFF; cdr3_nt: TGTGCCTCCGCTAAGGGGCAGGGTGAAAAACTGTTTTTT
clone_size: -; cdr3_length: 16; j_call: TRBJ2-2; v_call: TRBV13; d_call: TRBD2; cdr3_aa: CASSGEGGRNTGELFF; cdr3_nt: TGTGCCAGCAGCGGAGAGGGCGGGAGGAACACCGGGGAGCTGTTTTTT
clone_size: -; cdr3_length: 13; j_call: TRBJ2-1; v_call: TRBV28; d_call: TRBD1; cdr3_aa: CASSFRQGDEQFF; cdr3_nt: TGTGCCAGCAGTTTCCGACAGGGAGATGAGCAGTTCTTC
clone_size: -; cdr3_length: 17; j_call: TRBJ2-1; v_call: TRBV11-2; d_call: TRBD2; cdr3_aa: CASSLGSSGKSYNEQFF; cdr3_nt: TGTGCCAGCAGCTTAGGGTCTAGCGGGAAGTCCTACAATGAGCAGTTCTTC
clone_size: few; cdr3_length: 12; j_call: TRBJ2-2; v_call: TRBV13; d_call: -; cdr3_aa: CASSSGDGELFF; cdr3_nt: TGTGCCAGCAGCTCCGGAGACGGGGAGCTGTTTTTT
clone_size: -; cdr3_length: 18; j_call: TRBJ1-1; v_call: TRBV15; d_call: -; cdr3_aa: CATSIGILVSSTRAEAFF; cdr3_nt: TGTGCCACCAGCATAGGGATCCTCGTATCGTCCACGCGGGCTGAAGCTTTCTTT
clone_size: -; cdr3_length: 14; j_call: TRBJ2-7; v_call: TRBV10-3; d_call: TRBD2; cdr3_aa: CAISEASGAYEQYF; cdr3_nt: TGTGCCATCAGTGAGGCTAGCGGAGCCTACGAGCAGTACTTC
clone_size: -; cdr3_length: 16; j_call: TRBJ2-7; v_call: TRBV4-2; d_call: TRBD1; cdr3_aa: CASSQADRGLSYEQYF; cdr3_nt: TGTGCCAGCAGCCAAGCAGACAGGGGGCTCTCCTACGAGCAGTACTTC
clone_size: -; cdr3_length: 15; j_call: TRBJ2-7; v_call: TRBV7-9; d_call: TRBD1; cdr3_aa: CASSLITGGSHEQYF; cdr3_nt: TGTGCCAGCAGTCTCATTACAGGGGGCTCCCACGAGCAGTACTTC
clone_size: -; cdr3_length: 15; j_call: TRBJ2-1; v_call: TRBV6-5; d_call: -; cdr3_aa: CASRSPDGRYNEQFF; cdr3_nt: TGTGCCAGCAGGTCACCCGACGGGCGCTACAATGAGCAGTTCTTC
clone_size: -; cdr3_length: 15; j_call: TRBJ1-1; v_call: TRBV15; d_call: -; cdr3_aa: CATSSALGSKTEAFF; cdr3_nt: TGTGCCACCAGCAGTGCCTTGGGATCCAAGACTGAAGCTTTCTTT
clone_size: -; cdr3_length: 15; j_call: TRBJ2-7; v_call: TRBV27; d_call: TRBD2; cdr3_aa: CASSFGGSRSYEQYF; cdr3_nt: TGTGCCAGCAGTTTCGGCGGGAGCCGCTCCTACGAGCAGTACTTC
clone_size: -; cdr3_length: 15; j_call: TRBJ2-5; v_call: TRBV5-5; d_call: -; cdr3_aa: CASSLDRLVQETQYF; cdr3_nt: TGTGCCAGCAGCTTGGACAGGCTAGTCCAAGAGACCCAGTACTTC
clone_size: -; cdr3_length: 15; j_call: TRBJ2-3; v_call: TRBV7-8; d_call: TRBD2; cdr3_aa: CASSFLAGITDTQYF; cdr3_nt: TGTGCCAGCAGCTTCTTAGCGGGAATCACAGATACGCAGTATTTT
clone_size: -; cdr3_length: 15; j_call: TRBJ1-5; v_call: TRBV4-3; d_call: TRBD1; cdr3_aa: CASSLDRYSNQPQHF; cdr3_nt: TGCGCCAGCAGCCTGGACAGGTATAGCAATCAGCCCCAGCATTTT
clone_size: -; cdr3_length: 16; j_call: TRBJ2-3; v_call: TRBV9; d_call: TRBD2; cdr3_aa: CASSVAPTSGRDTQYF; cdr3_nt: TGTGCCAGCAGCGTAGCGCCGACTAGCGGGAGGGATACGCAGTATTTT
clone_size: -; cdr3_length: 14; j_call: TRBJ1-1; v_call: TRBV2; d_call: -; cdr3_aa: CASSVGFSNTEAFF; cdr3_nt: TGTGCCAGCAGTGTGGGGTTTTCGAACACTGAAGCTTTCTTT
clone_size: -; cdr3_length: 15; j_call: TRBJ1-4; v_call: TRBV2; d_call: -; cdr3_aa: CASSEGTATNEKLFF; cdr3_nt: TGTGCCAGCAGTGAAGGGACGGCAACTAATGAAAAACTGTTTTTT
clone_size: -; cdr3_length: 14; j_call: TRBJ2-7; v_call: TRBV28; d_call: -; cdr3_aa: CASSLRDVSYEQYF; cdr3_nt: TGTGCCAGCAGTCTCCGGGACGTCTCCTACGAGCAGTACTTC
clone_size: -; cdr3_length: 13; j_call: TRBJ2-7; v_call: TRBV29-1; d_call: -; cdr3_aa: CSVVDQWGYEQYF; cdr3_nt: TGCAGCGTTGTGGACCAGTGGGGTTACGAGCAGTACTTC
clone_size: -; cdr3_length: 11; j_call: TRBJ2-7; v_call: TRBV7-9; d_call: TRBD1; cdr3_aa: CASKGAHEQYF; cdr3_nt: TGTGCCAGCAAGGGGGCCCACGAGCAGTACTTC
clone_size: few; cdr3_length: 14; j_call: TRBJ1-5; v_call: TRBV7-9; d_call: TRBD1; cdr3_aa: CASSLDRGNQPQHF; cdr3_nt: TGTGCCAGCAGCTTAGACAGGGGGAATCAGCCCCAGCATTTT
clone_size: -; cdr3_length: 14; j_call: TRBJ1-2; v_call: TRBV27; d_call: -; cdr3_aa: CASSSTLTGKGYTF; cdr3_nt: TGTGCCAGCAGTTCCACCCTCACTGGGAAGGGCTACACCTTC
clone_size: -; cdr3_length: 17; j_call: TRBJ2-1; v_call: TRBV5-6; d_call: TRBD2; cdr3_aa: CASSHGLAGDYYNEQFF; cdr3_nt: TGTGCCAGCAGTCACGGACTAGCGGGAGATTACTACAATGAGCAGTTCTTC
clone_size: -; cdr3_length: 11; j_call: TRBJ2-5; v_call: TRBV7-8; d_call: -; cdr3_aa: CASQFQETQYF; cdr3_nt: TGTGCCAGCCAGTTTCAAGAGACCCAGTACTTC
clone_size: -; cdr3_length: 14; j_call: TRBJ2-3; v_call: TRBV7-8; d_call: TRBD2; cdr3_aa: CASSRLAGEDTQYF; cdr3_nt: TGTGCCAGCAGCCGACTAGCGGGAGAGGATACGCAGTATTTT
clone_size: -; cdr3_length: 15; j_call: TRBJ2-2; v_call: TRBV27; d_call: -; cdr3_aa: CASTLSLGTGGELFF; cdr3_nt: TGTGCCAGCACCCTATCGCTAGGGACGGGCGGGGAGCTGTTTTTT
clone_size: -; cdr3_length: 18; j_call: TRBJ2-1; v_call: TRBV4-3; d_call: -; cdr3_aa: CASSQEGVFGTSYNEQFF; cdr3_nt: TGCGCCAGCAGCCAAGAGGGGGTTTTTGGGACCTCCTACAATGAGCAGTTCTTC
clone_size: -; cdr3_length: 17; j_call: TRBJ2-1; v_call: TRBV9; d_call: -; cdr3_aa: CASSVGGGRVALHEQFF; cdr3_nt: TGTGCCAGCAGCGTAGGAGGGGGGAGGGTCGCTCTCCATGAGCAGTTCTTC
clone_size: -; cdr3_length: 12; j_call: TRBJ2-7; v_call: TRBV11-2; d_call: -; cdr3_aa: CASSLDLNEQYF; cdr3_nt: TGTGCCAGCAGCTTAGATCTGAACGAGCAGTACTTC
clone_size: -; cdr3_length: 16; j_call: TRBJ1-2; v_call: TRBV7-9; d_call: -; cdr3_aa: CASSFLTGPANYGYTF; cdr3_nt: TGTGCCAGCAGCTTTCTGACAGGTCCAGCTAACTATGGCTACACCTTC
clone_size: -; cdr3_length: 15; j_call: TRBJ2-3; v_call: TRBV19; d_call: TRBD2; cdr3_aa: CASSMTSASTDTQYF; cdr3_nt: TGTGCCAGTAGTATGACTAGCGCTAGCACAGATACGCAGTATTTT
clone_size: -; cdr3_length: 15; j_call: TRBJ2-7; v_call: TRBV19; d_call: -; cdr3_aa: CASSIADALSYEQYF; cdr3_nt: TGTGCCAGTAGTATAGCGGACGCCTTATCCTACGAGCAGTACTTC